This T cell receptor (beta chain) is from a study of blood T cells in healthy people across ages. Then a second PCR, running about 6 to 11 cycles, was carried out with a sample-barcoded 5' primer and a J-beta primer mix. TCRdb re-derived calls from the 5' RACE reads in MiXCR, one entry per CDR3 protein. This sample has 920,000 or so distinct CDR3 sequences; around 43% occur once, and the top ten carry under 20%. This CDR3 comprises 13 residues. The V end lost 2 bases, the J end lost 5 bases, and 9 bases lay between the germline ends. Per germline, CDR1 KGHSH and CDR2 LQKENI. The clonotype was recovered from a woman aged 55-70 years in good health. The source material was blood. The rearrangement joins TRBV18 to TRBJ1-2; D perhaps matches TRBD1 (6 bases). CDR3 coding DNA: TGTGCCAGCTCACCAGACAGGCGGTATGGCTACACCTTC. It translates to CASSPDRRYGYTF.